Below are 2 T cell receptor beta chains sequenced from a single sample in a study of shared clonotypes between healthy human individuals (TCRdb year 2020). Library generation was performed with the immunoSEQ multiplex PCR assay. This immuneACCESS table, as held by TCRdb, lists in-frame sequences with V and J called but not all clones. Of the missing ones, under half trace to an unresolved V gene in checked studies; the others have no known cause. The sample table lists fewer than 3 million clones, roughly 90% of them with a count of one. Of the sample, 0.37% is held by the ten largest clones. The sequencing input was naive CD4+ T cells from PBMCs. Explained via the paper, the cell subset or site label denotes: CD45RA+ positively selected. These receptor sequences come from a man between 18 and 35 years old in good health. Some clones in this sample may be carry-over from other donors' samples.

The J gene is TRBJ1-4, the V gene TRBV30; unclear D gene. Looked up from germline, CDR1 is GTSNPN and CDR2 is SVGIG (reference sequence). With 0 bases removed from V and 8 bases from J, the gap between germline ends came to 13 bases. There are 14 residues in the CDR3. The CDR3 reads CAWSVKYAREKLFF. DNA for the CDR3: TGTGCCTGGAGTGTAAAGTATGCAAGGGAAAAACTGTTTTTT.

This clone has just one count. This sequence joins TRBV7-9 and TRBJ2-7, with D perhaps TRBD1 or TRBD2 (5 bases each). The germline V and J ends were trimmed by 2 bases and 6 bases, with 14 bases remaining between them. The CDR3 runs 14 residues. Germline V gene data show CDR1 as SEHNR and CDR2 as FQNEAQ (reference sequence). The CDR3 here is CASSLKKDGAEQYF. Here the CDR3 DNA reads TGTGCCAGCAGCTTAAAGAAGGACGGGGCCGAGCAGTACTTC.